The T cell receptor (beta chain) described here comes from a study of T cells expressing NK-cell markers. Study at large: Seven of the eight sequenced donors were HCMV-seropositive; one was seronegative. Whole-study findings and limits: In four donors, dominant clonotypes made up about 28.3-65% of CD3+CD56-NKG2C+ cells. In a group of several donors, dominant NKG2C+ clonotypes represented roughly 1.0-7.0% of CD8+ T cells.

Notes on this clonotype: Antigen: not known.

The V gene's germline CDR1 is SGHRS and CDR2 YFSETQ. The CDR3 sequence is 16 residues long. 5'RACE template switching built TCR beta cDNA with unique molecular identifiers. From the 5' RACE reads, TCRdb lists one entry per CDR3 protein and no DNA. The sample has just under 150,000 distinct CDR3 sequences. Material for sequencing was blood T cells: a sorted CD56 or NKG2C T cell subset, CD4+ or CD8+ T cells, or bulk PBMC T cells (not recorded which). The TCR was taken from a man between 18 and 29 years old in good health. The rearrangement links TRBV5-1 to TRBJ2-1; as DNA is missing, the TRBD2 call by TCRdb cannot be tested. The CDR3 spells CASSPPPGLLDNEQFF.